This TCR beta chain was observed in a study of cytomegalovirus exposure and HLA in healthy donors. Study results and caveats: In a later analysis, the majority of CMV-associated beta chains seemingly showed HLA restriction. Researchers reported that a few CMV-associated chains were confirmed in vitro as CMV antigen-specific.

The CDR3 contains 14 residues. Germline loops: CDR1 SGHTA, CDR2 FQGNSA. With 4 bases clipped from V and 6 bases from J, the junction kept 5 bases outside the gene matches. Researchers ran the PCR with 60 Vbeta and 13 Jbeta primers. The protocol was immunoSEQ multiplex PCR, while the TCRdb copy is restricted to in-frame clones and leaves out a portion. Among roughly 110,000 clones listed, 71% were seen once. A note on this clone: The antigen remains undetermined.

As for the donors, each was a healthy bone marrow donor. The genes are TRBV7-2 and TRBJ2-1; TRBD2 agrees at 8 bases. This sequence originates from a female donor in good health and CMV-seronegative. The material sequenced was PBMCs. The CDR3 is CASSSSGSLNEQFF. CDR3 DNA sequence: TGTGCCAGCAGCTCCAGCGGGAGTCTCAATGAGCAGTTCTTC.